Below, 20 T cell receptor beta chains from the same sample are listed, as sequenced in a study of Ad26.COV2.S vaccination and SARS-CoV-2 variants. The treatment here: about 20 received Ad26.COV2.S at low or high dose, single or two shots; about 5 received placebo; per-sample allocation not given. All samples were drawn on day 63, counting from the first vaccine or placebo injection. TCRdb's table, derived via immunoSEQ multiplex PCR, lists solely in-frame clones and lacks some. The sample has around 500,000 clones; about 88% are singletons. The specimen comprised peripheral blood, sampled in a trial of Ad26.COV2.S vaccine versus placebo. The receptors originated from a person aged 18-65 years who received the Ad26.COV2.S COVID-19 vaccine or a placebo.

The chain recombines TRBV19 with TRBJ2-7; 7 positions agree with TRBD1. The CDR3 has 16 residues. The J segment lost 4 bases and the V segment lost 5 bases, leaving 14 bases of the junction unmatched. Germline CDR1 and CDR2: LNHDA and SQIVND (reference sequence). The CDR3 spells CASSPHAGTALYEQYF. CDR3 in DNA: TGTGCCAGTAGTCCGCATGCCGGGACAGCTCTTTACGAGCAGTACTTC. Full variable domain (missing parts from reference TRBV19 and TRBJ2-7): DGGITQSPKYLFRKEGQNVTLSCEQNLNHDAMYWYRQDPGQGLRLIYYSQIVNDFQKGDIAEGYSVSREKKESFPLTVTSAQKNPTAFYLCASSPHAGTALYEQYFGPGTRLTVT.

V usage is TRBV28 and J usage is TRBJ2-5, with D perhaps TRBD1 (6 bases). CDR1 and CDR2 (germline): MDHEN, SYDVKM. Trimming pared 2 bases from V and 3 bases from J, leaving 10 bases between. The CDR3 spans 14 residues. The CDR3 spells CASSLPEGEETQYF. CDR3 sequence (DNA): TGTGCCAGCAGTTTACCCGAGGGGGAAGAGACCCAGTACTTC.

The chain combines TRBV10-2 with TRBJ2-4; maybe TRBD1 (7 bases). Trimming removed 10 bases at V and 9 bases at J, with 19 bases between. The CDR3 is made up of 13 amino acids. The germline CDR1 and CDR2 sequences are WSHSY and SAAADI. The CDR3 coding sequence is TGCGCCATCAGCCAGGGGGGATCTAGCATTCAGTACTTC. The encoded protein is CAISQGGSSIQYF.

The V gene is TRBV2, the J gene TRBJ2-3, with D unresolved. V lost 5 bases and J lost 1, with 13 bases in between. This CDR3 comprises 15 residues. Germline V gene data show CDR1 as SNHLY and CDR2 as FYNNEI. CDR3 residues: CASSSRVIGTDTQYF. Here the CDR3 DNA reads TGTGCCAGCAGTTCTCGGGTAATCGGCACAGATACGCAGTATTTT.

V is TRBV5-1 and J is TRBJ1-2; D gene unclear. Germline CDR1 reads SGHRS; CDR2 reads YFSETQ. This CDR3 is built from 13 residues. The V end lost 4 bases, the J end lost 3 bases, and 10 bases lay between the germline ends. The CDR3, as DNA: TGCGCCAGCAGCAAGGACGGGGACTATGGCTACACCTTC. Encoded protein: CASSKDGDYGYTF.

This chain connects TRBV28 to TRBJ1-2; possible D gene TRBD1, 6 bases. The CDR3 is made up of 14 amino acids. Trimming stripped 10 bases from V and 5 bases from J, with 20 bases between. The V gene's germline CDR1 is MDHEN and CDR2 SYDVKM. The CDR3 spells CATPAAGQGYGYTF. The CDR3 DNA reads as TGTGCCACCCCGGCCGCAGGGCAGGGGTATGGCTACACCTTC.

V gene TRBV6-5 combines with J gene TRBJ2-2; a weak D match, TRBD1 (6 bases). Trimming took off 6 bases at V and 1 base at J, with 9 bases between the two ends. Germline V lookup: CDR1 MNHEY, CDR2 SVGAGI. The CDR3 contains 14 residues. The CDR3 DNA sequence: TGTGCCAGCAGAGCGGACAGGAACACCGGGGAGCTGTTTTTT. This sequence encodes CASRADRNTGELFF.

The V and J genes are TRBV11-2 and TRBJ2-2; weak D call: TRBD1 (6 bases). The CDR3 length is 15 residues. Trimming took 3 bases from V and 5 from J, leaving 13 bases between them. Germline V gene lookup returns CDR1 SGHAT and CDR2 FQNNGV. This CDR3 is CASSFLTGKTGELFF. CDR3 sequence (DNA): TGTGCCAGCAGCTTCCTTACAGGGAAAACCGGGGAGCTGTTTTTT.

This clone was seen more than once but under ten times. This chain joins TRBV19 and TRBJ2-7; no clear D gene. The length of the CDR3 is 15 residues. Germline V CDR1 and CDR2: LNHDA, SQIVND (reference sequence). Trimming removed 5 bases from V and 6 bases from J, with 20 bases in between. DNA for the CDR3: TGTGCCAGTAGTCCCCCCGGTAGGTCCCTACGCGAGCAGTACTTC. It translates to CASSPPGRSLREQYF.

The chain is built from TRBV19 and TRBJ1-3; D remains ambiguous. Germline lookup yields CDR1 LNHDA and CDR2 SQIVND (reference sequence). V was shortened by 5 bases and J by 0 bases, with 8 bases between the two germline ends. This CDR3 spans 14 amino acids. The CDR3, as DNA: TGTGCCAGTAGTTTCACCTACTCTGGAAACACCATATATTTT. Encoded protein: CASSFTYSGNTIYF.

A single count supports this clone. CDR3 sequence (DNA): TGTGCCAGCAGCTTCCGGACTGCCGGGGAGCTGTTTTTT. Translated, it gives CASSFRTAGELFF. This sequence joins TRBV3-1 (or the pseudogene TRBV3-2) and TRBJ2-2; perhaps TRBD2 as D (5 bases). This CDR3 region has 13 residues. Trimming removed 5 bases from V and 6 bases from J, with 10 bases in between. Per the germline V gene, CDR1 is LGHDT and CDR2 is YNNKEL (reference sequence).

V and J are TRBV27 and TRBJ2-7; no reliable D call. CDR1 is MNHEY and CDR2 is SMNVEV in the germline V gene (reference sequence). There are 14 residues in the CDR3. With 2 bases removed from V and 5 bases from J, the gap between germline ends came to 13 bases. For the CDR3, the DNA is TGTGCCAGCAGTTTAAAAGGACCCCTCCACGAGCAGTACTTC. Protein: CASSLKGPLHEQYF.

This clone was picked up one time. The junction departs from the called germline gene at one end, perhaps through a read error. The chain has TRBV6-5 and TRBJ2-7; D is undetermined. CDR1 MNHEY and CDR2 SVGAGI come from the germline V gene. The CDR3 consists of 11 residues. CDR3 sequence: CTSRLNYEQYF. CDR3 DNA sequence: TGTACCAGCCGTTTAAACTACGAGCAGTACTTC.

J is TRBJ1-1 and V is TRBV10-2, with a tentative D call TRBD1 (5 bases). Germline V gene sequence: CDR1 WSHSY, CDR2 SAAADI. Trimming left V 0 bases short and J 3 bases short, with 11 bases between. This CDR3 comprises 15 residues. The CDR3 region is CASSESLGAYTEAFF. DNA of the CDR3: TGCGCCAGCAGTGAGTCACTTGGGGCCTACACTGAAGCTTTCTTT.

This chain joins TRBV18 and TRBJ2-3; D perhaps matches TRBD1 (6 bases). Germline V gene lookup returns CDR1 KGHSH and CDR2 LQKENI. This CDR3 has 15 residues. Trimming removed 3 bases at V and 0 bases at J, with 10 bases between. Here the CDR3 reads CASSPGTLSTDTQYF. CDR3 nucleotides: TGTGCCAGCTCACCCGGGACATTAAGCACAGATACGCAGTATTTT.

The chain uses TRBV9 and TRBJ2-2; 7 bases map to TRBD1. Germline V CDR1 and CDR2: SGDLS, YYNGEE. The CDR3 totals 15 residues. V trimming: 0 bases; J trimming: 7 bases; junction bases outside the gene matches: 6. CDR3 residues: CASSVAGGRVGELFF. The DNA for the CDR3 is TGTGCCAGCAGCGTAGCAGGGGGACGAGTCGGGGAGCTGTTTTTT.

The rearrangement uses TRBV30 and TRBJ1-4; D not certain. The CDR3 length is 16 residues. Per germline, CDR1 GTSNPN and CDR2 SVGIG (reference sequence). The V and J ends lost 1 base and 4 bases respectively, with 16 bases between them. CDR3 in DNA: TGTGCCTGGAGTGGCCCAGGAACCCGGGGTAATGAAAAACTGTTTTTT. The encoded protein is CAWSGPGTRGNEKLFF.

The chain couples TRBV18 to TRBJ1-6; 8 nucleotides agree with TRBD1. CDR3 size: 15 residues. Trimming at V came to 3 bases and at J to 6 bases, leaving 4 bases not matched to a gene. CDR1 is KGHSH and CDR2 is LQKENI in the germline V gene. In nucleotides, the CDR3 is TGTGCCAGCTCACCCGGGACAGGCGGTAATTCACCCCTCCACTTT. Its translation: CASSPGTGGNSPLHF. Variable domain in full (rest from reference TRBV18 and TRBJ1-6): NAGVMQNPRHLVRRRGQEARLRCSPMKGHSHVYWYRQLPEEGLKFMVYLQKENIIDESGMPKERFSAEFPKEGPSILRIQQVVRGDSAAYFCASSPGTGGNSPLHFGNGTRLTVT.

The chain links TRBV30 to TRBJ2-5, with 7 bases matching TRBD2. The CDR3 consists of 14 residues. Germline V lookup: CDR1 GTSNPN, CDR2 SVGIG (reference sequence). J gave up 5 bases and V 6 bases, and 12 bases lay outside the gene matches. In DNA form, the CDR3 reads TGTGCCTGTTCGCACCCGGGAGGTCGGGAGACCCAGTACTTC. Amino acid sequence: CACSHPGGRETQYF.

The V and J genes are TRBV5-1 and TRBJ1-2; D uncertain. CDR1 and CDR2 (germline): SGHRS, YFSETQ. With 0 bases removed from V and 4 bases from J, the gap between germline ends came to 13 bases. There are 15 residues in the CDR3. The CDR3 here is CASSLDGTSSYGYTF. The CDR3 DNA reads TGCGCCAGCAGCTTGGACGGAACCTCGAGCTATGGCTACACCTTC.